The 2 T cell receptor beta chains in this list originate from one sample, sequenced in a study of cytomegalovirus exposure and HLA in healthy donors. The PCR used 60 Vbeta and 13 Jbeta primers. Libraries were prepared by immunoSEQ multiplex PCR; TCRdb keeps only in-frame clonotypes and omits some of them. The table has 130,000 or so clones, around 77% seen once. Sequenced: PBMCs. The receptors stem from a man aged 25 to 40 in good health and CMV-seronegative.

The chain joins TRBV4-2 to TRBJ1-5; TRBD1 matches 10 bases. The CDR3 sequence is 16 residues long. V lost 0 bases and J lost 2; bases outside the gene matches: 1. Germline values: CDR1 LGHNA, CDR2 YNFKEQ. CDR3 protein: CASSQETGGGNQPQHF. The CDR3 DNA is TGTGCCAGCAGCCAAGAGACAGGGGGCGGCAATCAGCCCCAGCATTTT.

This chain uses TRBV10-3 with TRBJ1-3; 7 bases are shared with TRBD1. The CDR3 has 13 amino acids. CDR1 is ENHRY and CDR2 is SYGVKD in the germline V gene. V lost 10 bases and J lost 2; bases outside the gene matches: 5. The DNA for the CDR3 is TGTGCCACCTTTACAGGGGCTGGAAACACCATATATTTT. It specifies CATFTGAGNTIYF.